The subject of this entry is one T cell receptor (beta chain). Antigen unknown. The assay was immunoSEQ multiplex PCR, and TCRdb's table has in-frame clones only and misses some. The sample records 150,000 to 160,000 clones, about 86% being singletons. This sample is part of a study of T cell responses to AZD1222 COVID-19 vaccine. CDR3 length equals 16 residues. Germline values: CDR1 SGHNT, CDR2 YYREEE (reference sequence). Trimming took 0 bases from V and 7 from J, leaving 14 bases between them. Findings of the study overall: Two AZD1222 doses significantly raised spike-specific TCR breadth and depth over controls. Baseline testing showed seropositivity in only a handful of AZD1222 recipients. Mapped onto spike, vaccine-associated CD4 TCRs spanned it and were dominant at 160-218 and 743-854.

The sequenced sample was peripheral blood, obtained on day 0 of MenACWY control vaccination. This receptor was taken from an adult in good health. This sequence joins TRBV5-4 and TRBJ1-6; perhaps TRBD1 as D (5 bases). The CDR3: CASSLDAGAGNSPLHF. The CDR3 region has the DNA TGTGCCAGCAGCTTGGATGCCGGGGCTGGAAATTCACCCCTCCACTTT.